Included here is one T cell receptor beta chain sequence, with context. This CDR3 has 16 residues. With 2 bases removed from V and 6 bases from J, the gap between germline ends came to 19 bases. Germline V CDR1 and CDR2: SGHDT, YYEEEE. This sample's time point: peripheral blood 6 weeks after treatment start. Method: immunoSEQ multiplex PCR; TCRdb's copy keeps in-frame clones and lacks some. This repertoire shows about 66,000 clones, around nine tenths found once; its top ten account for over 9%. This sample was taken from a study of PD-L1 blockade in urothelial cancer. Whole-study context: Analyses were performed on blood at 3 weeks after treatment start (the second dose) and at 6 weeks.

The receptor was derived from a man aged 60-69 years with urothelial cancer. Sequenced material: PBMCs, taken around atezolizumab (anti-PD-L1) treatment. This rearrangement joins TRBV5-6 to TRBJ2-3, with D maybe TRBD1 (6 bases). The CDR3 loop reads CASSLLQGRLGDTQYF. The DNA for the CDR3 is TGTGCCAGCAGCTTATTACAGGGAAGGTTAGGGGATACGCAGTATTTT.